This T cell receptor beta chain was retrieved from a study of blood T cells in healthy people across ages. Whole-study results and caveats: Both naive CD4+ cell counts and diversity were greater in long-lived donors than in aged donors.

Donor samples were obtained from healthy Caucasian individuals from Russia, aged 6 to 90. Isolation of PBMCs gave at least 6.5 million cells per sample. Total RNA amounts of at least 5 micrograms were extracted per sample. In regard to this clonotype: Its antigen is undetermined.

The CDR3 has 13 amino acids. V shed 4 bases and J shed 7 bases, with 11 bases lying between them. Germline CDR1 SGDLS, CDR2 YYNGEE. With a J-beta primer mix and a sample-barcoded 5' primer, a second PCR ran roughly 7 to 11 cycles. TCRdb independently ran MiXCR on the 5' RACE reads; one entry per CDR3 protein. The table includes around 1,500,000 distinct CDR3 sequences, roughly 40% detected once. The rearrangement links TRBV9 to TRBJ2-2; a weak D match, TRBD1 (5 bases). The TCR was taken from a woman aged 18-30 years in good health. The sample comprised blood. This CDR3 reads CASSPSRDGELFF. CDR3 nucleotides: TGTGCCAGCAGCCCAAGCAGGGACGGGGAGCTGTTTTTT.